This T cell receptor (beta chain) was observed in a study of cytomegalovirus exposure and HLA in healthy donors. Use of 60 Vbeta and 13 Jbeta primers characterized the PCR. Assay used: immunoSEQ multiplex PCR; TCRdb lists only in-frame clones, some missing. The table has fewer than 300,000 clones, 75% to 85% seen once. Remarks on this clone: The antigen remains undetermined.

J was trimmed by 11 bases and V by 6 bases; bases with no gene match: 8. The germline gives CDR1 WSHSY, CDR2 SAAADI. The CDR3 loop spans 12 amino acids. General study findings and limits: Some V segments (TRBV6-2 and TRBV6-3 among them) were excluded as indistinguishable. A later analysis appeared to link common viral pathogens to several of the most significant clusters. The study assumed roughly uniform donor sequencing depth for presence/absence analyses. TCR beta sequences numbering roughly 18,000 were associated with HLA alleles at 0.05 false discovery rate in a later analysis.

The receptor was isolated from a girl aged 2 to 9 in good health and CMV-seronegative. V gene TRBV10-2 combines with J gene TRBJ1-1; TRBD1 matches 8 bases. What was sequenced was PBMCs. The CDR3 DNA reads as TGCGCCAGCAGCTGGACAGGGCTAAGGGCTTTCTTT. This encodes CASSWTGLRAFF.